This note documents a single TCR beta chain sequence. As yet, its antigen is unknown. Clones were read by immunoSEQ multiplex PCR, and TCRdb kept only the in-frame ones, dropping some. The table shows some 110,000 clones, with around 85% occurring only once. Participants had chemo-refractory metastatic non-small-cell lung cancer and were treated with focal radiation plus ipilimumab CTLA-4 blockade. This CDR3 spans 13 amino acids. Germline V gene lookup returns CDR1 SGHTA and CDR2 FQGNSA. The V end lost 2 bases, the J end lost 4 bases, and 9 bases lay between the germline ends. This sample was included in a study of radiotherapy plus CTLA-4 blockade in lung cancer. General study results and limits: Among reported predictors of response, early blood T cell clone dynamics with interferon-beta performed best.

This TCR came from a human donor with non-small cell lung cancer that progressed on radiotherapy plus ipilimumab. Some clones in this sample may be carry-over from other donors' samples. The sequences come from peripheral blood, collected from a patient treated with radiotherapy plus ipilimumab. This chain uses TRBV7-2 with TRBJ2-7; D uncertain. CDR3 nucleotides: TGTGCCAGCAGCTTAAGACATCCATACGAGCAGTACTTC. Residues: CASSLRHPYEQYF.